This T cell receptor beta chain was identified during a study of CD8 T cells in Susac syndrome. The study's findings and limits: Individuals included in the TCR sequencing and HLA analysis were acknowledged by the study to be relatively few in number.

This clonotype was counted once. Antigen unknown. Sequencing of TCR beta was performed on blood CD8+ T cells and on blood CD4+ T cells. Controls matched for age and sex were healthy donors. V lost 1 base and J 0 bases, leaving 3 bases between the germline ends. Per germline, CDR1 MDHEN and CDR2 SYDVKM. CDR3 size: 14 residues. RNA totalling about 0.45 to 1 ug underwent reverse transcription with random hexamers. The method of amplification for TCR beta CDR3 was immunoSEQ multiplex PCR, covering 54 Vbeta and 13 Jbeta. TCRdb re-derived calls from the immunoSEQ multiplex PCR reads in MiXCR, one entry per CDR3 protein. The sample carries under 200,000 distinct CDR3 sequences, around 96% recorded once.

This rearrangement joins TRBV28 to TRBJ2-2, with D unresolved. This TCR came from a human donor in good health. The sample was CD4+ T cells from PBMCs. This CDR3 reads CASSLFSNTGELFF. CDR3 sequence (DNA): TGTGCCAGCAGTTTATTTTCGAACACCGGGGAGCTGTTTTTT. Complete variable domain (other parts from reference TRBV28 and TRBJ2-2): DVKVTQSSRYLVKRTGEKVFLECVQDMDHENMFWYRQDPGLGLRLIYFSYDVKMKEKGDIPEGYSVSREKKERFSLILESASTNQTSMYLCASSLFSNTGELFFGEGSRLTVL.